This T cell receptor beta chain emerged from a study of spatial heterogeneity in lung cancer. Study observations and caveats: Counts of expanded intratumoral alpha and beta TCRs tracked tumor mutation counts.

A unique molecular identifier was attached to every TCR cDNA molecule. TCRdb re-called the 5' RACE reads with MiXCR, one entry per CDR3 protein. The sample holds 10,000 or so distinct CDR3 sequences, approximately 12% seen once. Documented time point: sample taken at primary tumor resection. This clonotype rates as medium-sized (0.01 to 0.1%). Its antigen is undetermined. A library made for alpha chains picked up this beta chain off target, so its size means little. Trimming took off 0 bases at V and 5 bases at J, with 14 bases between the two ends. The germline V gene encodes CDR1 DFQATT and CDR2 SNEGSKA (reference sequence). The CDR3 loop spans 15 amino acids.

The sequencing here drew on lung tumor tissue, taken at surgery. The chain uses TRBV20-1 and TRBJ2-1; a weak D match, TRBD2 (5 bases). This TCR was recovered from a male donor with early-stage non-small cell lung cancer. This CDR3 reads CSARDWTSRHNEQFF. Here the CDR3 DNA reads TGCAGTGCTAGAGATTGGACTTCGAGACACAATGAGCAGTTCTTC.